This TCR beta chain is drawn from a study of T cell responses to AZD1222 COVID-19 vaccine. Regarding the study as a whole: Among those given AZD1222, only five to seven were seropositive at baseline. Donors skewed white British and female; clonal diversity was possibly underestimated. The repertoires were collected only after the peak T cell response.

TCRdb keeps only in-frame clones here, not all; method: immunoSEQ multiplex PCR. Seen here are roughly 170,000 clones, just under 95% observed once, and the top ten hold over 0.7%. This clone was seen just once. Its matching antigen is unknown. Trimming removed 4 bases at V and 11 bases at J, with 16 bases between. This CDR3 has 14 amino acids. CDR1 is SGHRS, CDR2 YFSETQ, per germline. Sample: peripheral blood, taken on day 0 of AZD1222 vaccination. The rearrangement links TRBV5-1 to TRBJ1-6; D possibly corresponds to TRBD1 (6 bases). This receptor was identified in an adult in good health. The CDR3 loop reads CASSPDRPNAPLHF. CDR3 DNA sequence: TGCGCCAGCAGCCCAGACAGGCCTAACGCACCCCTCCACTTT.